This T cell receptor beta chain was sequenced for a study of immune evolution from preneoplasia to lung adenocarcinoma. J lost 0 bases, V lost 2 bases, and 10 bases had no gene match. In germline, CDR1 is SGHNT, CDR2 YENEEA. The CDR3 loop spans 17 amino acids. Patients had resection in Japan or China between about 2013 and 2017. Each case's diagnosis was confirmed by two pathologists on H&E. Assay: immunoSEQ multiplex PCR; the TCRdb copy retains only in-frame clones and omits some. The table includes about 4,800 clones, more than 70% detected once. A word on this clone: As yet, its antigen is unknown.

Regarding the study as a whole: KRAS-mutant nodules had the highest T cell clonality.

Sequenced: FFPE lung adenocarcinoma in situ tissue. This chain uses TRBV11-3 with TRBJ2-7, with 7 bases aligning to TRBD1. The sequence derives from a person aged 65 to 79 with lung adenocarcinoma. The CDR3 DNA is TGTGCCAGCAGCTTAAATTGGGACAGTCTAGGCTCCTACGAGCAGTACTTC. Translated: CASSLNWDSLGSYEQYF.